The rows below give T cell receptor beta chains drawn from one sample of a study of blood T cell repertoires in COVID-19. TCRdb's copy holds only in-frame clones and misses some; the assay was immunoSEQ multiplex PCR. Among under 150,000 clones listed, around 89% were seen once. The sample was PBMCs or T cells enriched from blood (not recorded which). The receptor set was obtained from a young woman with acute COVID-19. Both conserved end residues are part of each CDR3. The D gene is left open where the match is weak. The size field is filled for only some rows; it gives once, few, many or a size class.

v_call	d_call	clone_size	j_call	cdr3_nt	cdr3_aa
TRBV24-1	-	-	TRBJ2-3	TGTGCCACCTTTTCGCCGGCGGGATTTACAGATACGCAGTATTTT	CATFSPAGFTDTQYF
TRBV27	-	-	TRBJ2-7	TGTGCCAGCAGTTTATCGAGGGGTAGCGGCTCCTACGAGCAGTACTTC	CASSLSRGSGSYEQYF
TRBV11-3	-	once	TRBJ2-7	TGTGCCAGCAGCTTAGAGGTCGGCGAGCAGTACTTC	CASSLEVGEQYF
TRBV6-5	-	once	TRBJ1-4	TGTGCCAGCAGAGGAGGGTGGCTGACTAATGAAAAACTGTTTTTT	CASRGGWLTNEKLFF
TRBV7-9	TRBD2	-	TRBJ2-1	TGTGCCAGCAGCCGACTAGCGGGAGTTATCAATGAGCAGTTCTTC	CASSRLAGVINEQFF
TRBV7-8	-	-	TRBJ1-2	TGTGCCAGCAGGGAGGCCACCGGGGGTAACTATGGCTACACCTTC	CASREATGGNYGYTF
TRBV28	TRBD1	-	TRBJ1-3	TGTGCCAGCAACACGCTCAGGGGGCATAAGTCTGGAAACACCATATATTTT	CASNTLRGHKSGNTIYF
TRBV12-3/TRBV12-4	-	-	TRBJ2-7	TGTGCCAGCAGTTCGGGGTCCCCCTACGAGCAGTACTTC	CASSSGSPYEQYF
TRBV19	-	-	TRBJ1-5	TGTGCCAGTACCCTCAGGCAGGGGAATCAGCCCCAGCATTTT	CASTLRQGNQPQHF
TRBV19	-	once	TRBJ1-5	TGTGCCAGTAGTATGTCCTCGAATCAGCCCCAGCATTTT	CASSMSSNQPQHF
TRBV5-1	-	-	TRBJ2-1	TGCGCCAGCAGCTTGTCGTGGATGGAGAATGAGCAGTTCTTC	CASSLSWMENEQFF
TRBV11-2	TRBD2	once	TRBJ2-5	TGTGCCAGCAGCTTAGATTGGGGCGGGAGAGCCCAAGAGACCCAGTACTTC	CASSLDWGGRAQETQYF
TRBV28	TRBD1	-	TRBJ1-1	TGTGCCAGCAGTTTATTACAGGGGGACACTGAAGCTTTCTTT	CASSLLQGDTEAFF
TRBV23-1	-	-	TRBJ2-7	TGCGCCAGCAGTACCGGGAGTTACGAGCAGTACTTC	CASSTGSYEQYF
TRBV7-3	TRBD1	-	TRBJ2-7	TGTGCCAGCAGCTCAAAAGGGACAGGGGGCAGATACGAGCAGTACTTC	CASSSKGTGGRYEQYF
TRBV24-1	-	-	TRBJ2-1	TGTGCCACCAGTGATGCCCTCGGACAGAAGCAGTTCTTC	CATSDALGQKQFF
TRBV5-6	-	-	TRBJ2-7	TGTGCCAGCACCTGGGGAGTACGACTGACCTACGAGCAGTACTTC	CASTWGVRLTYEQYF
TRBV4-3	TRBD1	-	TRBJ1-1	TGCGCCAGCAGCAGCTTTGCGGGACAGATTTACACTGAAGCTTTCTTT	CASSSFAGQIYTEAFF
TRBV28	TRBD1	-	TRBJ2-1	TGTGCCAGCAGTAACCAGGGGGCGGGAATGAATGAGCAGTTCTTC	CASSNQGAGMNEQFF
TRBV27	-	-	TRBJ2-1	TGTGCCAGCAGTTTATCGTCAGGCCTCGATGAGCAGTTCTTC	CASSLSSGLDEQFF
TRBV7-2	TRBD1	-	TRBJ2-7	TGTGCCAGCAGCTTTTACCAGACAGGGATGGGCTACGAGCAGTACTTC	CASSFYQTGMGYEQYF
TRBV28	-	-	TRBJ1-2	TGTGCCAGCAGGCCCCACCAGGGAGGAGGCTACACCTTC	CASRPHQGGGYTF
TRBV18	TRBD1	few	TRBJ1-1	TGTGCCAGCTCACCAGGGACAGTGAACACTGAAGCTTTCTTT	CASSPGTVNTEAFF
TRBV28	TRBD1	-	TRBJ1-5	TGTGCCAGCAGTCGGACAGGGCCCAATCAGCCCCAGCATTTT	CASSRTGPNQPQHF
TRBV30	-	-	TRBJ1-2	TGTGCCTGGAGATGGGGAGGTCCCTCTGGCTACACCTTC	CAWRWGGPSGYTF
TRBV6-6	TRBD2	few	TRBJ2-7	TGTGCCAGCAGTAGAGAGACTAGCGGCTATTACGAGCAGTACTTC	CASSRETSGYYEQYF
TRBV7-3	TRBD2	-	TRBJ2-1	TGTGCCAGCAGCTCTAGCGGGACTAGCGGGTACAATGAGCAGTTCTTC	CASSSSGTSGYNEQFF
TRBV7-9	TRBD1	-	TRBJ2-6	TGTGCCAGCAGCACCGCGCGGCAGGGGGACTCTGGGGCCAACGTCCTGACTTTC	CASSTARQGDSGANVLTF
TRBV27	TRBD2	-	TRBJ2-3	TGTGCCAGCAGTTTTCTAGCGGGAGGGCCAAGTACCCTGCAGTATTTT	CASSFLAGGPSTLQYF
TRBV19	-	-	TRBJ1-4	TGTGCCAGCCAAACAGGAGATAATGAAAAACTGTTTTTT	CASQTGDNEKLFF
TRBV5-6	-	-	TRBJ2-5	TGTGCCAGCAGCTTGGAGGGGAACAGCCCTCAAGAGACCCAGTACTTC	CASSLEGNSPQETQYF